This paragraph reports one T cell receptor beta chain. The junction had 9 bases not matched to a gene; V was cut back by 0 bases and J by 9 bases. Germline V CDR1 and CDR2: SGDLS, YYNGEE. This CDR3 region has 15 residues. The sample is drawn from a study of blood T cell repertoires in COVID-19. Across the study: COVID-19 samples collected from the United States, Italy and Spain covered acute and convalescent phases. The analysed material was cDNA or gDNA that came from T cells, B-cell-depleted T cells, or PBMCs.

Authors' data handling: Reference gene primer amplification in the assay estimated nucleated cell counts. The protocol was immunoSEQ multiplex PCR, while the TCRdb copy is restricted to in-frame clones and leaves out a portion. Clone size and the V and J calls come from that table; the DNA yielded D and trimming. The profile shows 250,000 to 300,000 clones, roughly 85% of them singletons. This clonotype was obtained from a woman aged 18 to 35 with acute or convalescent COVID-19. The chain combines TRBV9 with TRBJ2-1; 7 bases fit TRBD2. Material for sequencing was peripheral blood. CDR3: CASSVGREFGAEQFF. The DNA of the CDR3 is TGTGCCAGCAGCGTAGGGCGGGAGTTCGGCGCTGAGCAGTTCTTC.